Presented here are 29 T cell receptor beta chains from one specimen sequenced in a study of response to subunit inactivated influenza vaccine (dated by TCRdb to the late 2010s). Receptors were amplified or captured by RT-PCR. TCRdb lists the instrument as Illumina HiSeq 2500. The public reads were run again by TCRdb, first through fastp at Q25 and then through MiXCR, and only productive beta chains were kept. Each CDR3 protein appears once, grouped with its most common genes and DNA. For this sample the table gives some 550,000 distinct CDR3 sequences, of which 20% to 25% were detected only once. Together, the top ten hold about 3% of the sample. These same records also appear under a second study, on T cells expressing NK-cell markers. The second paper further reports: The TCR beta cDNA libraries were made using 5'RACE template switching, a step that added both a universal primer site and unique molecular identifiers.

Sequenced here: CD4+ T cells sorted from PBMCs, sampled about 11 days after vaccination. The source is a man aged 45-60 years who received an inactivated influenza vaccine. Donor details come from another sample of the same person, matched by shared clones.

This clonotype was detected only a few times. The chain uses TRBV4-1 and TRBJ1-5; 8 bases agree with TRBD1. CDR3 size: 15 residues. Looked up from germline, CDR1 is MGHRA and CDR2 is YSYEKL. The J segment lost 6 bases and the V segment lost 4 bases, leaving 8 bases of the junction unmatched. CDR3 region: CASSPPDRERQPQHF. The CDR3, as DNA: TGCGCCAGCAGCCCACCGGACAGGGAACGTCAGCCCCAGCATTTT.

This clonotype came up a few times. CDR3 residues: CASSQHGQGSSTDTQYF. In DNA form, the CDR3 reads TGCGCCAGCAGCCAACATGGACAGGGGTCCAGCACAGATACGCAGTATTTT. This chain connects TRBV4-1 to TRBJ2-3, with 9 bases identical to TRBD1. The CDR3 runs 17 residues. Germline CDR1 MGHRA, CDR2 YSYEKL. V gave up 2 bases and J gave up 0 bases; unmatched junction bases: 6.

The V and J genes are TRBV10-3 and TRBJ1-6; TRBD1 might be the D (6 bases). CDR3 length equals 14 residues. From germline, CDR1 is ENHRY and CDR2 SYGVKD. V lost 6 bases and J lost 5, with 11 bases in between. The DNA for the CDR3 is TGTGCCATCAGCATCGGACAGAATAATTCACCCCTCCACTTT. Amino acids: CAISIGQNNSPLHF.

This clonotype was observed a few times. The chain links TRBV12-5 to TRBJ2-5, with D perhaps TRBD1 (6 bases). Germline assignment: CDR1 LGHNT and CDR2 FRNRAP. With 6 bases removed from V and 0 bases from J, the gap between germline ends came to 11 bases. The CDR3 covers 14 residues. In DNA, the CDR3 is TGTGCTAGTGGCTCGACAGGTAACCAAGAGACCCAGTACTTC. As protein: CASGSTGNQETQYF.

Ten or more counts support this clonotype. The chain joins TRBV28 to TRBJ2-7; D unclear. Germline loops: CDR1 MDHEN, CDR2 SYDVKM. V gave up 2 bases and J gave up 6 bases, with 5 bases separating them. This CDR3 spans 11 amino acids. The CDR3 DNA reads as TGTGCCAGCAGTTTAACTTTCGAGCAGTACTTC. Translating gives CASSLTFEQYF.

This clonotype was seen just once. The chain carries TRBV24-1 and TRBJ2-5, with 14 bases matching TRBD2. The V gene's germline CDR1 is KGHDR and CDR2 SFDVKD. V trimming: 9 bases; J trimming: 4 bases; junction bases outside the gene matches: 6. CDR3 size: 15 residues. CDR3 residues: CATAGLAGAIETQYF. The CDR3, as DNA: TGTGCCACCGCGGGACTAGCGGGAGCAATAGAGACCCAGTACTTC.

The genes are TRBV20-1 and TRBJ1-5; D not resolved. The CDR3 spans 15 residues. Germline loops: CDR1 DFQATT, CDR2 SNEGSKA (reference sequence). V shed 3 bases and J shed 0 bases, with 12 bases lying between them. CDR3 nucleotide sequence: TGCAGTGCTAGGGAGACTAGTTATAGCAATCAGCCCCAGCATTTT. Translation gives CSARETSYSNQPQHF.

The table lists this clonotype with a few counts. The chain combines TRBV4-3 with TRBJ2-2, with 13 bases aligning to TRBD2. The trim removed 0 bases at V and 0 bases at J, leaving 4 bases unmatched. CDR3 length: 19 residues. Germline V gene sequence: CDR1 LGHNA, CDR2 YSLEER. The CDR3 nucleotides are TGCGCCAGCAGCCAAGAAGTCACTAGCGGGAGGGCGAACACCGGGGAGCTGTTTTTT. Its protein is CASSQEVTSGRANTGELFF.

This clonotype was seen more than once but under ten times. This sequence joins TRBV4-2 and TRBJ1-1, with D unresolved. This CDR3 contains 16 residues. Trimming took 1 base from V and 0 from J, leaving 12 bases between them. Germline values: CDR1 LGHNA, CDR2 YNFKEQ. The CDR3, as DNA: TGTGCCAGCAGCCAAGTGTACGGAGGCTTGAACACTGAAGCTTTCTTT. Translated: CASSQVYGGLNTEAFF.

This clonotype was recorded a few times. The chain is built from TRBV20-1 and TRBJ1-6; no firm D call. Trimming shortened V by 0 bases and J by 9 bases, and 9 bases separated the two germline ends. The germline V gene encodes CDR1 DFQATT and CDR2 SNEGSKA (reference sequence). This CDR3 spans 13 amino acids. The CDR3 DNA sequence: TGCAGTGCTAGAGAAATAGCAGGTTCACCCCTCCACTTT. Encoded protein: CSAREIAGSPLHF.

The chain joins TRBV27 to TRBJ2-5; 7 bases match TRBD2. The V gene end was trimmed by 5 bases and the J gene end by 6 bases; junction bases not matched to a gene: 9. The CDR3 loop spans 14 amino acids. From germline, CDR1 is MNHEY and CDR2 SMNVEV (reference sequence). The CDR3 DNA reads TGTGCCAGCAGTCCCCTTGGGGGGGTAAAGACCCAGTACTTC. This codes for CASSPLGGVKTQYF.

This clonotype appeared many times. The chain carries TRBV4-1 and TRBJ1-6, with a possible D match to TRBD1 (5 bases). This CDR3 region has 19 residues. The germline gives CDR1 MGHRA, CDR2 YSYEKL. Trimming removed 0 bases from V and 6 bases from J, with 21 bases in between. The CDR3 bases are TGCGCCAGCAGCCAAGAATCAACACGGGACCTCTCATTTAATTCACCCCTCCACTTT. This encodes CASSQESTRDLSFNSPLHF.

The rearrangement links TRBV29-1 to TRBJ1-1; D is unclear. This CDR3 spans 13 amino acids. CDR1 and CDR2 from the germline V gene are SQVTM and ANQGSEA. V was shortened by 3 bases and J by 1 base, with 9 bases between the two germline ends. The DNA of the CDR3 is TGCAGCGTTGAGCTAGCACAGAACACTGAAGCTTTCTTT. Its translation: CSVELAQNTEAFF.

V usage is TRBV7-2 and J usage is TRBJ2-1, with D perhaps TRBD2 (6 bases). This CDR3 spans 16 amino acids. Germline V CDR1 and CDR2: SGHTA, FQGNSA. V was shortened by 5 bases and J by 4 bases, with 18 bases between the two germline ends. Written as DNA, the CDR3 is TGTGCCAGCAGCCGGAGGGGCAGGGCAAATTACAATGAGCAGTTCTTC. Encoded protein: CASSRRGRANYNEQFF.

The chain uses TRBV20-1 and TRBJ2-7; TRBD1 matches at 9 bases. With V trimmed by 2 bases and J by 0 bases, 2 bases remained unmatched. Germline CDR1 and CDR2: DFQATT and SNEGSKA (reference sequence). This CDR3 contains 14 residues. The CDR3 is CSARKTGGSYEQYF. The CDR3 DNA is TGCAGTGCTAGAAAGACAGGGGGCTCCTACGAGCAGTACTTC.

This clonotype was observed a handful of times. The rearrangement joins TRBV6-5 to TRBJ2-3; D unclear. Germline V gives CDR1 MNHEY, CDR2 SVGAGI. The CDR3 totals 15 residues. Deletions cut 2 bases from V and 2 bases from J, with 11 bases between. This chain's CDR3 is CASSYKTLNTDTQYF. The CDR3 bases are TGTGCCAGCAGTTACAAGACTTTAAACACAGATACGCAGTATTTT.

V gene TRBV12-3 or TRBV12-4 combines with J gene TRBJ2-6; the D gene is possibly TRBD1 (6 bases). The CDR3 has 15 residues. V lost 6 bases and J lost 0, with 9 bases in between. The DNA for the CDR3 is TGTGCCAGCAGCTACAGGGCCTCTGGGGCCAACGTCCTGACTTTC. Amino acid sequence: CASSYRASGANVLTF.

V gene TRBV12-3 or TRBV12-4 combines with J gene TRBJ2-3; TRBD2 agrees at 10 bases. The CDR3 is made up of 16 amino acids. J lost 1 base, V lost 6 bases, and 7 bases had no gene match. CDR3 DNA sequence: TGTGCCAGCAGCCCTCAGCGGGGGGGTCGCACAGATACGCAGTATTTT. It encodes CASSPQRGGRTDTQYF.

In this sample, this clonotype turned up once. This chain links TRBV5-1 with TRBJ2-1; TRBD1 is a possible D gene (5 bases). Germline V gives CDR1 SGHRS, CDR2 YFSETQ. The V gene lost 0 bases and the J gene lost 8 bases, with 12 bases spanning the gap. The CDR3 consists of 14 residues. The CDR3 DNA sequence: TGCGCCAGCAGCTTGGGGAGCAGGGCGCATGAGCAGTTCTTC. This codes for CASSLGSRAHEQFF.

The rearrangement links TRBV11-2 to TRBJ2-6; D is possibly TRBD1 (7 bases). Germline V gene sequence: CDR1 SGHAT, CDR2 FQNNGV. V dropped 6 bases and J dropped 0 bases, with 21 bases sitting between them. The CDR3 runs 19 residues. Here the CDR3 DNA reads TGTGCCAGCAGGCATCGACAGGGACTCTTATCCTCTGGGGCCAACGTCCTGACTTTC. Translated, it gives CASRHRQGLLSSGANVLTF. Full variable domain (outside the CDR3, taken from reference TRBV11-2 and TRBJ2-6): EAGVAQSPRYKIIEKRQSVAFWCNPISGHATLYWYQQILGQGPKLLIQFQNNGVVDDSQLPKDRFSAERLKGVDSTLKIQPAKLEDSAVYLCASRHRQGLLSSGANVLTFGAGSRLTVL.

Details on this clonotype: The germline gene is not matched at one end of the junction; a read error may be the cause. This chain uses TRBV7-7 with TRBJ1-1, with no clear D. The germline gives CDR1 SSHAT, CDR2 FNYEAQ (reference sequence). This CDR3 contains 14 residues. The DNA for the CDR3 is TGTGCTAGCAGTCCTTTATCGTTGAACACTGAAGCTTTCTTT. Translated, it gives CASSPLSLNTEAFF.

The chain employs TRBV5-5 and TRBJ2-3; D possibly corresponds to TRBD2 (5 bases). The V and J ends lost 5 bases and 2 bases respectively, with 18 bases between them. Germline loops: CDR1 SGHKS, CDR2 YYEKEE (reference sequence). This CDR3 has 16 residues. The CDR3: CASSFVPGTHTDTQYF. CDR3 nucleotides: TGTGCCAGCAGTTTTGTTCCGGGAACCCACACAGATACGCAGTATTTT.

V usage is TRBV4-2 and J usage is TRBJ1-2; the D gene is possibly TRBD1 (6 bases). V shed 1 base and J shed 2 bases, with 11 bases lying between them. There are 15 residues in the CDR3. CDR1 is LGHNA and CDR2 is YNFKEQ in the germline V gene. The CDR3 DNA sequence: TGTGCCAGCAGCCAAGTTGAGGGACAAAACTATGGCTACACCTTC. It yields the protein CASSQVEGQNYGYTF.

This sequence joins TRBV29-1 and TRBJ1-4; the match to TRBD1 covers 8 bases. V was pared by 7 bases and J by 5 bases, with 6 bases of the junction left unmatched. This CDR3 has 13 residues. The V gene's germline CDR1 is SQVTM and CDR2 ANQGSEA. The CDR3 DNA is TGCAGCGCTGCAGGGGGCGTCAATGAAAAACTGTTTTTT. Protein: CSAAGGVNEKLFF.

This clonotype was found a few times. The chain links TRBV12-3 or TRBV12-4 to TRBJ2-1, with 10 bases lining up with TRBD1. This CDR3 is built from 13 residues. V trimming: 4 bases; J trimming: 9 bases; junction bases outside the gene matches: 3. DNA of the CDR3: TGTGCCAGCAGTTGGACAGGGGGTAGTGAGCAGTTCTTC. Translating gives CASSWTGGSEQFF.

The chain employs TRBV6-5 and TRBJ2-7; a weak D match, TRBD2 (7 bases). The V end was cut by 2 bases, the J end by 6 bases, with 11 bases between. The CDR3 covers 13 residues. CDR1 MNHEY and CDR2 SVGAGI come from the germline V gene. The CDR3 protein is CASSYRRGLEQYF. CDR3 sequence (DNA): TGTGCCAGCAGTTACCGGCGGGGGCTCGAGCAGTACTTC.

The chain couples TRBV19 to TRBJ1-4, with D perhaps matching TRBD1 (6 bases). This CDR3 contains 12 residues. Trimming removed 5 bases at V and 10 bases at J, with 11 bases between. Germline CDR1 and CDR2: LNHDA and SQIVND (reference sequence). The CDR3 region is CASSRGQSKLFF. DNA for the CDR3: TGTGCCAGTAGTCGCGGACAGTCAAAACTGTTTTTT.

This clonotype came up a few times. The rearrangement links TRBV15 to TRBJ2-1; 9 bases align to TRBD2. Looked up from germline, CDR1 is LNHNV and CDR2 is YYDKDF (reference sequence). V shed 3 bases and J 4 bases; nucleotides not matched to a gene: 7. This CDR3 comprises 16 residues. DNA for the CDR3: TGTGCCACCAGCAGCCGCTCGACTAGCGGATACAATGAGCAGTTCTTC. Protein product: CATSSRSTSGYNEQFF. Full variable domain (rest looked up from reference TRBV15 and TRBJ2-1): DAMVIQNPRYQVTQFGKPVTLSCSQTLNHNVMYWYQQKSSQAPKLLFHYYDKDFNNEADTPDNFQSRRPNTSFCFLDIRSPGLGDTAMYLCATSSRSTSGYNEQFFGPGTRLTVL.

The rearrangement links TRBV20-1 to TRBJ2-3; the D is unclear. The CDR3 contains 14 residues. Deletions cut 3 bases from V and 1 base from J, with 11 bases between. Germline CDR1 and CDR2: DFQATT and SNEGSKA (reference sequence). The CDR3 DNA sequence: TGCAGTGCTAGTGGCAGAAGGGGCACAGATACGCAGTATTTT. Translating it yields CSASGRRGTDTQYF.